The present T cell receptor beta chain was sequenced within a study of PD-L1 blockade in urothelial cancer. Study at large: Samples came from 3 weeks, at the second dose, and 6 weeks into treatment.

Time point indicated: peripheral blood 6 weeks after treatment start. Libraries were prepared by immunoSEQ multiplex PCR; TCRdb keeps only in-frame clonotypes and omits some of them. The sample contains around 62,000 clones, more than 70% of which appear only once. Trimming took 4 bases from V and 0 from J, leaving 10 bases between them. The CDR3 loop spans 15 amino acids. Germline V gene data show CDR1 as SNHLY and CDR2 as FYNNEI. The sample consisted of PBMCs, taken around atezolizumab (anti-PD-L1) treatment. This chain connects TRBV2 to TRBJ2-1; no firm D call. The source of this sequence is a man aged 55 to 69 with urothelial cancer. The CDR3 nucleotides read TGTGCCAGCAGTGCTGTCAGAATCTCCTACAATGAGCAGTTCTTC. Protein product: CASSAVRISYNEQFF.